This T cell receptor beta chain derives from a study of PD-L1 blockade in urothelial cancer. About the study: Male patients with bladder-origin urothelial cancer numbered about 85% of the 29. At 3 weeks after treatment start (second dose) and again at 6 weeks, blood was analyzed.

V dropped 4 bases and J dropped 6; count of bases not matched to a gene: 8. The CDR3 runs 17 residues. Germline loops: CDR1 SGHAT, CDR2 FQNNGV. Comments on this clone: Antigen unknown.

Profiling relied on immunoSEQ multiplex PCR, and the TCRdb table lists in-frame clones only, not all of them. The table includes some 30,000 clones, about 88% detected once. General study points: In blood at 3 weeks, tumor-associated clones expanded more among patients with durable benefit.

Material: PBMCs, obtained around atezolizumab (anti-PD-L1) treatment. The TCR originated in a man in his fifties with urothelial cancer. The chain uses TRBV11-2 and TRBJ2-3, with 15 bases fitting TRBD2. CDR3 sequence: CASSSPGLAGGADTQYF. The CDR3 DNA sequence: TGTGCCAGCAGCTCCCCGGGACTAGCGGGGGGTGCGGATACGCAGTATTTT.